This TCR beta chain stems from a study of preoperative IRX-2 immunotherapy in early breast cancer (dated by TCRdb to between 2019 and 2020). The library was built by means of the immunoSEQ multiplex PCR assay. This immuneACCESS table, as held by TCRdb, lists in-frame sequences with V and J called but not all clones. Of the missing ones, under half trace to an unresolved V gene in checked studies; the others have no known cause. This sample comprises 95,000 to 100,000 clones, 80% to 90% of them detected only once. In total, the top ten clones hold about 1.9% of the sample. The intended sense of this specimen's treatment or condition label: preoperative locoregional IRX-2 cytokine immunotherapy. The samples were obtained from a phase Ib study that tested preoperative, locoregional IRX-2 cytokine immunotherapy designed to prime immune responses. The donors were early-stage breast cancer patients who were given IRX-2 prior to surgery.

Concerning this clone itself: The clone's antigen remains unknown. Base-call qualities are not available, and no considerably larger clone is one nucleotide away.

The CDR3, from cysteine to phenylalanine, totals 13 residues. Only CDR3 DNA remains: 39 bases, in frame from the first base. Germline trimming: 6 bases from V, 3 bases from J; junction bases outside gene matches: 4. The germline V gene yields SQVTM for CDR1 and ANQGSEA for CDR2. The sequence joins TRBV29-1 to TRBJ2-7; TRBD1 lines up with 11 middle nucleotides. Source: tumor tissue, taken after IRX-2 immunotherapy. The sequence was obtained from a human donor with breast cancer. The CDR3 region: CSVRDRGFYEQYF. The nucleotides are TGCAGCGTGAGGGACAGGGGGTTCTACGAGCAGTACTTC.